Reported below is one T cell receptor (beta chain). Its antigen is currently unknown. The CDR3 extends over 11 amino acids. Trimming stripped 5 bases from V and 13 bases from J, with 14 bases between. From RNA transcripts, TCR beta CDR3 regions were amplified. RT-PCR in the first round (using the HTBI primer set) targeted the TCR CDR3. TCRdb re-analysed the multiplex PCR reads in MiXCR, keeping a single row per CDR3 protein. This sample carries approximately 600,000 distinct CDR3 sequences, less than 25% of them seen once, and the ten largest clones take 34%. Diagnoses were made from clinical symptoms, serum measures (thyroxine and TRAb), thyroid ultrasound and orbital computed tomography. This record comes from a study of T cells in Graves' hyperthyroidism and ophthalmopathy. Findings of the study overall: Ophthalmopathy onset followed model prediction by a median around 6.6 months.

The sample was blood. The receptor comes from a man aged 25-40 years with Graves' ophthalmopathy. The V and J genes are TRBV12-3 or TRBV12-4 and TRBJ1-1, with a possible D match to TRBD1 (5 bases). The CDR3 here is CASSRDADRFF. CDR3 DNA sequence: TGTGCCAGCAGTCGGGACGCCGACCGTTTCTTT.